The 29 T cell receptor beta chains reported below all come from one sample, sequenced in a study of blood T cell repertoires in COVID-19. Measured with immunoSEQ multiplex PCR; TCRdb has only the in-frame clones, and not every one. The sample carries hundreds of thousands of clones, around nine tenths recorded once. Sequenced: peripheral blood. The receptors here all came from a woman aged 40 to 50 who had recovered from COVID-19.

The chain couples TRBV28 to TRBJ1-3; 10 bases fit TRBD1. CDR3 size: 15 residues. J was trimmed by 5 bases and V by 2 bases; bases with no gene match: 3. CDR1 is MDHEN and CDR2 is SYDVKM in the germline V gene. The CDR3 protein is CASSLMGQGRNTIYF. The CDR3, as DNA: TGTGCCAGCAGTTTAATGGGACAGGGGAGAAACACCATATATTTT.

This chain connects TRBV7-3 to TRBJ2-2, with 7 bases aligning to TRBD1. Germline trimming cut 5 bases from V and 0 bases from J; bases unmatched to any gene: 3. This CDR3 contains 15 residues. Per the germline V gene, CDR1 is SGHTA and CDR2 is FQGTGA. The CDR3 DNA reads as TGTGCCAGCAGCAACAGGGGTCCGAACACCGGGGAGCTGTTTTTT. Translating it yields CASSNRGPNTGELFF.

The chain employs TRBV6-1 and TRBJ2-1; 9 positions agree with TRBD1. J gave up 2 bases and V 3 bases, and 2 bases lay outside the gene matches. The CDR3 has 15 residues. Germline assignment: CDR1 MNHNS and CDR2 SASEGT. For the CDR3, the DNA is TGTGCCAGCAGTGATGGGGACAGGGCCTACAATGAGCAGTTCTTC. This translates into CASSDGDRAYNEQFF.

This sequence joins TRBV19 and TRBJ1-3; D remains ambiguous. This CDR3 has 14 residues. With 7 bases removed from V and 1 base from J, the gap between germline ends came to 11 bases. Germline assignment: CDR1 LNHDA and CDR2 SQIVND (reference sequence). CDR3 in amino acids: CASKEFLSGNTIYF. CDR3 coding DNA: TGTGCCAGTAAGGAGTTTTTGTCTGGAAACACCATATATTTT.

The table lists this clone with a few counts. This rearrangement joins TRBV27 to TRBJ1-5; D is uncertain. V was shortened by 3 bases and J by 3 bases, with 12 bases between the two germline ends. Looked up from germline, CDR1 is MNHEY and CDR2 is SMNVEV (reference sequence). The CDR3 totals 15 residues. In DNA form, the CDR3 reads TGTGCCAGCAGTTTCTCTTGGGCAGCCAATCAGCCCCAGCATTTT. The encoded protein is CASSFSWAANQPQHF.

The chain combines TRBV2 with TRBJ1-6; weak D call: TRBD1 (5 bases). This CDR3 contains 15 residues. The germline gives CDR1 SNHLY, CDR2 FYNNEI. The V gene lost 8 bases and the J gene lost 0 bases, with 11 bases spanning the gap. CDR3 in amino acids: CASVADSSYNSPLHF. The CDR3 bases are TGTGCCAGCGTTGCAGACAGCTCCTATAATTCACCCCTCCACTTT.

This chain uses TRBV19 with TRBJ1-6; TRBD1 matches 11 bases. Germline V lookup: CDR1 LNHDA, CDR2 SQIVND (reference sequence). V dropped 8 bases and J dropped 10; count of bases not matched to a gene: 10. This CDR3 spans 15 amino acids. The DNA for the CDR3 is TGTGCCAGTCGAAGGACAGGGGGCGCCCGGTCACCCCTCCACTTT. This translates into CASRRTGGARSPLHF.

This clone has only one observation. The CDR3 reads CASSLAVGGPLYTGELFF. CDR3 bases: TGTGCCAGCAGCTTAGCGGTAGGAGGGCCCCTATACACCGGGGAGCTGTTTTTT. The V and J genes are TRBV7-8 and TRBJ2-2, with D perhaps matching TRBD2 (6 bases). CDR1 SGHVS and CDR2 FQNEAQ come from the germline V gene. The CDR3 length is 18 residues. V lost 0 bases and J 3 bases, leaving 17 bases between the germline ends.

In DNA, the CDR3 is TGTGCCAGCAGTCGTAGGACTTACGAGCAGTACTTC. It codes for CASSRRTYEQYF. The chain joins TRBV12-3 or TRBV12-4 to TRBJ2-7; a weak D match, TRBD2 (5 bases). V dropped 5 bases and J dropped 4 bases, with 9 bases sitting between them. The CDR3 extends over 12 amino acids.

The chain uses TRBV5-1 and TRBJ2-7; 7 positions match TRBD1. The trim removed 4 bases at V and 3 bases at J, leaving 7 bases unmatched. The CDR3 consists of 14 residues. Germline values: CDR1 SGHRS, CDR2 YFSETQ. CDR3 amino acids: CASSGTVTSYEQYF. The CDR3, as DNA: TGCGCCAGCAGCGGGACAGTTACCAGCTACGAGCAGTACTTC.

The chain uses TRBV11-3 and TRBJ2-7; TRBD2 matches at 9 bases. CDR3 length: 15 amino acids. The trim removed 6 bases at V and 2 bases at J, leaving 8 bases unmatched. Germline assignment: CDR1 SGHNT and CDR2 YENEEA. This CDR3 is CASSPLGGRAYEQYF. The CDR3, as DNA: TGTGCCAGCAGTCCCCTTGGCGGGAGGGCCTACGAGCAGTACTTC.

As DNA, the CDR3 is TGTGCCAGCAGCTTTAGGACACCGGATAATTCACCCCTCCACTTT. Its translation: CASSFRTPDNSPLHF. V and J are TRBV5-4 and TRBJ1-6, with D possibly matching TRBD1 (5 bases). CDR3 length equals 15 residues. V gave up 2 bases and J gave up 5 bases, with 11 bases separating them. Germline CDR1 and CDR2: SGHNT and YYREEE (reference sequence).

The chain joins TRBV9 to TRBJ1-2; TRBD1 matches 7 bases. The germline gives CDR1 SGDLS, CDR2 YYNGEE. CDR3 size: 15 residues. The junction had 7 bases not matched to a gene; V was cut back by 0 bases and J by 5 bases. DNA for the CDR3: TGTGCCAGCAGCGTAGGGGACAGATTGAGGTATGGCTACACCTTC. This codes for CASSVGDRLRYGYTF.

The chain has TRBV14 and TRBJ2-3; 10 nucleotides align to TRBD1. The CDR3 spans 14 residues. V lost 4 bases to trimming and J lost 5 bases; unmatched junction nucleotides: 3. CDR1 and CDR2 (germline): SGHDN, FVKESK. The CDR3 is CASSRGQGRDTQYF. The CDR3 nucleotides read TGTGCCAGCAGCCGGGGACAGGGGCGAGATACGCAGTATTTT.

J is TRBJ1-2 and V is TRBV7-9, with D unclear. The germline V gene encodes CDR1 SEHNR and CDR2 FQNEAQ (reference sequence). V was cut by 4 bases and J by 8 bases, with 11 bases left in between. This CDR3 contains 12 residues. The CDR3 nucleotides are TGTGCCAGCAGCTCGGGGAATGGGGGCTACACCTTC. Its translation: CASSSGNGGYTF.

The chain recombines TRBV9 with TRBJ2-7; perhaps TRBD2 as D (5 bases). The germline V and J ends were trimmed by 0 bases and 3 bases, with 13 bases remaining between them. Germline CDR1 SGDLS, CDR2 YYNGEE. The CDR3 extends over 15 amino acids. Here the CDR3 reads CASSVAPGAGYEQYF. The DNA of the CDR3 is TGTGCCAGCAGCGTAGCCCCGGGTGCGGGCTACGAGCAGTACTTC. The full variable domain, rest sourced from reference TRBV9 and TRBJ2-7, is DSGVTQTPKHLITATGQRVTLRCSPRSGDLSVYWYQQSLDQGLQFLIQYYNGEERAKGNILERFSAQQFPDLHSELNLSSLELGDSALYFCASSVAPGAGYEQYFGPGTRLTVT.

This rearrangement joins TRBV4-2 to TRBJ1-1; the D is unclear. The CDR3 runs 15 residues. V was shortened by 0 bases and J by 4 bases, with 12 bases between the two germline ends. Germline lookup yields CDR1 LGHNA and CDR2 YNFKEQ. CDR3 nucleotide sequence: TGTGCCAGCAGCCAAGATCGCGGGGTCGGCACTGAAGCTTTCTTT. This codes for CASSQDRGVGTEAFF.

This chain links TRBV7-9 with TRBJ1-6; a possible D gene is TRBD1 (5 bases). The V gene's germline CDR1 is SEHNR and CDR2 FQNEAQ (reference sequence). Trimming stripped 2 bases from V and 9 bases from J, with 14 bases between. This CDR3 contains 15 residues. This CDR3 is CASSLQGFLGSPLHF. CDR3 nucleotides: TGTGCCAGCAGCTTACAGGGCTTCTTAGGTTCACCCCTCCACTTT.

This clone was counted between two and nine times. The DNA of the CDR3 is TGTGCCAGCAGCTTAACCCCCGGTAATTCACCCCTCCACTTT. This encodes CASSLTPGNSPLHF. The chain has TRBV7-3 and TRBJ1-6; D gene unclear. CDR3 length equals 14 residues. Germline V CDR1 and CDR2: SGHTA, FQGTGA. V was pared by 0 bases and J by 6 bases, with 6 bases between.

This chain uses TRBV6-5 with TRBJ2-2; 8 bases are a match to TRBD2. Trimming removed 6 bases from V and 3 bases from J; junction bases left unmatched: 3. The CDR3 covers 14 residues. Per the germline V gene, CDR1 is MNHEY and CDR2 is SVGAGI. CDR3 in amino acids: CASRGAGDTGELFF. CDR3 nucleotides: TGTGCCAGCAGAGGAGCGGGAGACACCGGGGAGCTGTTTTTT.

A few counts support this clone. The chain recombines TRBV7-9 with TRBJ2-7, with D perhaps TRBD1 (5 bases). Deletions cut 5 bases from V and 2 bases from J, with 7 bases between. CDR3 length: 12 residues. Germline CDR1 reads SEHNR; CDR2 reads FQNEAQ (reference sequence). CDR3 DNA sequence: TGTGCCAGCAGCGCGGACACCTACGAGCAGTACTTC. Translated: CASSADTYEQYF.

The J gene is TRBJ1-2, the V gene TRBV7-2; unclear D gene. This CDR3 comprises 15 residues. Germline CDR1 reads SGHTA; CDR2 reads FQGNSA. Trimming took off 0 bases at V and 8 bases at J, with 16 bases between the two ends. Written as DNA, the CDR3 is TGTGCCAGCAGCTTAGCTTTCAGGCAGAACGTCGGCTACACCTTC. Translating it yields CASSLAFRQNVGYTF.

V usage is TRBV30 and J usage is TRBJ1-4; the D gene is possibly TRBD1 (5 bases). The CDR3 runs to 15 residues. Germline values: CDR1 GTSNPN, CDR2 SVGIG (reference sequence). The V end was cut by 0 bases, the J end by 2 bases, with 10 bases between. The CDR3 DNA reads TGTGCCTGGAGTGTGGGGGGGGTTACTAATGAAAAACTGTTTTTT. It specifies CAWSVGGVTNEKLFF.

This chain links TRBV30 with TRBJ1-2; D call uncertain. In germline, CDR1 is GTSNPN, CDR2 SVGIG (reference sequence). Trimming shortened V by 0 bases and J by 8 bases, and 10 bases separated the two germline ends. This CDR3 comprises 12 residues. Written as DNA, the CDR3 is TGTGCCTGGAGTGTGAAGGGAGGCGGCTACACCTTC. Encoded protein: CAWSVKGGGYTF.

CDR3 sequence: CASRSIAGEPYEQYF. The CDR3 bases are TGTGCCAGTAGAAGTATAGCGGGAGAACCCTACGAGCAGTACTTC. The genes are TRBV19 and TRBJ2-7; TRBD2 matches 9 bases. Looked up from germline, CDR1 is LNHDA and CDR2 is SQIVND (reference sequence). J was trimmed by 2 bases and V by 6 bases; bases with no gene match: 8. The CDR3 has 15 residues.

CDR3 DNA sequence: TGTGCCAGCTCAACCGACAGGGGGCCCAATCAGCCCCAGCATTTT. Amino acids: CASSTDRGPNQPQHF. The genes are TRBV18 and TRBJ1-5; 10 bases are a match to TRBD1. Germline trimming cut 5 bases from V and 3 bases from J; bases unmatched to any gene: 4. The CDR3 length is 15 residues. Germline CDR1 reads KGHSH; CDR2 reads LQKENI. Together with reference TRBV18 and TRBJ1-5, the CDR3 gives the full variable domain: NAGVMQNPRHLVRRRGQEARLRCSPMKGHSHVYWYRQLPEEGLKFMVYLQKENIIDESGMPKERFSAEFPKEGPSILRIQQVVRGDSAAYFCASSTDRGPNQPQHFGDGTRLSIL.

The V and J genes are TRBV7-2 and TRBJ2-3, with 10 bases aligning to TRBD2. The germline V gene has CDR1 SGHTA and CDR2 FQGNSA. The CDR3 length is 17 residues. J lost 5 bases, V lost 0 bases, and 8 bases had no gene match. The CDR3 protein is CASSLARSGRAVDTQYF. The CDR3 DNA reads TGTGCCAGCAGCTTAGCGCGCAGCGGGAGGGCCGTAGATACGCAGTATTTT.

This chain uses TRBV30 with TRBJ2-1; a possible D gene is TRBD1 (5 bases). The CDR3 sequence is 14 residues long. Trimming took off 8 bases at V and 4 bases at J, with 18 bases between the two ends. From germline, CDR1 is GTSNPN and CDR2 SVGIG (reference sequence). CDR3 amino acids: CALMKDIRYNEQFF. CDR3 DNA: TGTGCCCTTATGAAGGACATCCGATACAATGAGCAGTTCTTC.

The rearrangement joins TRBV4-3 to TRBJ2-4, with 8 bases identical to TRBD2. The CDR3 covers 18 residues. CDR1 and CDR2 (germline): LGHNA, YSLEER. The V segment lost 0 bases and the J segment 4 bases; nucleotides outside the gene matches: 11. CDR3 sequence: CASSQDGSGGPKKNIQYF. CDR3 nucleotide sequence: TGCGCCAGCAGCCAAGATGGATCGGGAGGGCCAAAGAAAAACATTCAGTACTTC.